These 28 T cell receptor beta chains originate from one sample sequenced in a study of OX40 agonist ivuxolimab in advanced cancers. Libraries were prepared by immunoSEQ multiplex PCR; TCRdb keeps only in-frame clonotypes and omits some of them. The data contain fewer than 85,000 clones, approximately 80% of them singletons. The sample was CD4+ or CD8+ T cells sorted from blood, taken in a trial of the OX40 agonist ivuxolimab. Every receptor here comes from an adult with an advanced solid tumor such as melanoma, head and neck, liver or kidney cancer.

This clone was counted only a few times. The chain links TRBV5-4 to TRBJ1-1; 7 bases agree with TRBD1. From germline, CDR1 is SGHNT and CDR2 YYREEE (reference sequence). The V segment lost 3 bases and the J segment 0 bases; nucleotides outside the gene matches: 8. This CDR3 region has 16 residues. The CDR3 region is CASSSGQLYMNTEAFF. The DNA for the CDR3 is TGTGCCAGCAGCTCGGGACAGCTCTACATGAACACTGAAGCTTTCTTT.

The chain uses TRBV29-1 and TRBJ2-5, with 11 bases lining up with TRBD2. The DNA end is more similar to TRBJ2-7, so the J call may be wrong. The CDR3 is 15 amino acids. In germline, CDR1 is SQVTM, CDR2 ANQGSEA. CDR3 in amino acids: CSVEVVTSGSNEQYF. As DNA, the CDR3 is TGCAGCGTTGAAGTGGTAACTAGCGGGAGCAACGAGCAGTACTTC.

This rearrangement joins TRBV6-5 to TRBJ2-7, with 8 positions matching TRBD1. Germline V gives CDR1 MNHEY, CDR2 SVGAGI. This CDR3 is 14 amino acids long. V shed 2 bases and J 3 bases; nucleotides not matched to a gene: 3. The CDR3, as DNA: TGTGCCAGCAGTTACCATGGGACAGGCTACGAGCAGTACTTC. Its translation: CASSYHGTGYEQYF.

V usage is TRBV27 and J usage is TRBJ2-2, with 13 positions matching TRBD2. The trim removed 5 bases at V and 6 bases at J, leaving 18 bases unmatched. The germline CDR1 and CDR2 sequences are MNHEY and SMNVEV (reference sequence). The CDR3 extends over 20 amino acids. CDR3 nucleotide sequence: TGTGCCAGCAGTCTCAAAGGCCCCCGACTAGCGGGAGGTAGTTCCGGGGAGCTGTTTTTT. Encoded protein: CASSLKGPRLAGGSSGELFF.

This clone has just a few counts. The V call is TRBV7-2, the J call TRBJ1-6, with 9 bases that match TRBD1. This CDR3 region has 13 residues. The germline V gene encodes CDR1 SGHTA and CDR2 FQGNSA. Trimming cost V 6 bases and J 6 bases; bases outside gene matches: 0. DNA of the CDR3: TGTGCCAGCAGGACAGGGGGTAATTCACCCCTCCACTTT. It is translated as CASRTGGNSPLHF.

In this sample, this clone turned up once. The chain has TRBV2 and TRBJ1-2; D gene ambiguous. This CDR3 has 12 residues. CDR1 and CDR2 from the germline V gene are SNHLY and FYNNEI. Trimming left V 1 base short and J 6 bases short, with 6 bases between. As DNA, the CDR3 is TGTGCCAGCAGTGAAGAGAAGAATGGCTACACCTTC. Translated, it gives CASSEEKNGYTF.

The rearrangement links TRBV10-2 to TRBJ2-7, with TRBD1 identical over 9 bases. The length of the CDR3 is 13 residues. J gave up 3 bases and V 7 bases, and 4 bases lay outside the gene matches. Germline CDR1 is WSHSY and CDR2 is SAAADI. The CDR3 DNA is TGCGCCAGCAAGGGGACAGGGAACTACGAGCAGTACGTC. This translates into CASKGTGNYEQYV.

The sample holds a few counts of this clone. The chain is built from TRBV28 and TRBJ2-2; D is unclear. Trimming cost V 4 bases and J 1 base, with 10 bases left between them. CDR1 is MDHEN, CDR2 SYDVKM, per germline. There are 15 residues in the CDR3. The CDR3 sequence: CASSSMTRNTGELFF. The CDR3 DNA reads TGTGCCAGCAGTTCAATGACGCGGAACACCGGGGAGCTGTTTTTT.

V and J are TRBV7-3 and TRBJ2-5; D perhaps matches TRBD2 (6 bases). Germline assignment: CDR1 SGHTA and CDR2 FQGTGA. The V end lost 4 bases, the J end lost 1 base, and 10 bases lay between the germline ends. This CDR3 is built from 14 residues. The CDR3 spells CASSSMGGQETQYF. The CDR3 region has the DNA TGTGCCAGCAGCTCAATGGGGGGCCAAGAGACCCAGTACTTC.

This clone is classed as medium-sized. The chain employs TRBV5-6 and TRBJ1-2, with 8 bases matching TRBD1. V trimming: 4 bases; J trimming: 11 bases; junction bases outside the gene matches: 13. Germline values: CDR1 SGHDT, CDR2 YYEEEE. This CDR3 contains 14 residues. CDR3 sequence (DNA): TGTGCCAGCAGCCCCTGGGACAGGCCTTTTTATTACACCTTC. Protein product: CASSPWDRPFYYTF.

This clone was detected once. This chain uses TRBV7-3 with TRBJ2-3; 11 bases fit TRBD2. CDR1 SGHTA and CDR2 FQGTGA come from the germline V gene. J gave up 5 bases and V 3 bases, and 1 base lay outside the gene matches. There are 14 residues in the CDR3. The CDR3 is CASSLGLAVDTQYF. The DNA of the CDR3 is TGTGCCAGCAGCTTGGGACTAGCGGTAGATACGCAGTATTTT.

The CDR3 loop is CAWNQIYPRKNTEAFF. The DNA for the CDR3 is TGTGCCTGGAATCAGATTTATCCCCGAAAGAACACTGAAGCTTTCTTT. This chain connects TRBV30 to TRBJ1-1, with no clear D. V was pared by 4 bases and J by 1 base, with 19 bases between. Per germline, CDR1 GTSNPN and CDR2 SVGIG (reference sequence). The length of the CDR3 is 16 residues.

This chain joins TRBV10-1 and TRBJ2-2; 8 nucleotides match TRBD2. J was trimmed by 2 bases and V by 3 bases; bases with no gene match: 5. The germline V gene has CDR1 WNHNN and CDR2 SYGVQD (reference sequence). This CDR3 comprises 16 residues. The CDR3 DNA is TGCGCCAGCAGTGAAGGGCTAGCGGGTAACACCGGGGAGCTGTTTTTT. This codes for CASSEGLAGNTGELFF.

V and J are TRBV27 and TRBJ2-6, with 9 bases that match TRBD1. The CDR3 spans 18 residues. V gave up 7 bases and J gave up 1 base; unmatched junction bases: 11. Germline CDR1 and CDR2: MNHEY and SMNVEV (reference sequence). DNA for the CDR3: TGTGCCAGCACCCGTGTCGGACAGGGGTGGTCTGGGGCCAACGTCCTGACTTTC. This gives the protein CASTRVGQGWSGANVLTF.

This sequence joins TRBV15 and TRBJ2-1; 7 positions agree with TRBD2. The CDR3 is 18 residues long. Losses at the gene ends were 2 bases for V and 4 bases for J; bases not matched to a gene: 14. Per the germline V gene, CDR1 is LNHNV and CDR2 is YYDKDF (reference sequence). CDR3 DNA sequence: TGTGCCACCAGCAGATCCCCTCGCTGGTGGGAGGGATACAATGAGCAGTTCTTC. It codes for CATSRSPRWWEGYNEQFF.

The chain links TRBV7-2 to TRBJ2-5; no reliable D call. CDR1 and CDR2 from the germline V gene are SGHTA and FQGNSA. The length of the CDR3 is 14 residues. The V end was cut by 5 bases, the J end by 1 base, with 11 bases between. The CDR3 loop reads CASSVGRSQETQYF. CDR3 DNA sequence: TGTGCCAGCAGCGTAGGGCGTAGCCAAGAGACCCAGTACTTC.

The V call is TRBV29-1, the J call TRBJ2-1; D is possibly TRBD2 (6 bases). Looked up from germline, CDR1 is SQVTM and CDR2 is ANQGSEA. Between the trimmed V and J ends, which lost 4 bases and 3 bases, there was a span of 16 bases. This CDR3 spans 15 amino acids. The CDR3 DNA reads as TGCAGCGTTGTCAGACGGGACTCCTACTACAATGAGCAGTTCTTC. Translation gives CSVVRRDSYYNEQFF.

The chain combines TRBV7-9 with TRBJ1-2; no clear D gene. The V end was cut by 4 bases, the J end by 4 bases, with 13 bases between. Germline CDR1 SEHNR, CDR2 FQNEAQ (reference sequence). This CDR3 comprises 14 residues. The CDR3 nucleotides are TGTGCCAGCAGCTCCTCAGCCCTTTCCTATGGCTACACCTTC. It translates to CASSSSALSYGYTF.

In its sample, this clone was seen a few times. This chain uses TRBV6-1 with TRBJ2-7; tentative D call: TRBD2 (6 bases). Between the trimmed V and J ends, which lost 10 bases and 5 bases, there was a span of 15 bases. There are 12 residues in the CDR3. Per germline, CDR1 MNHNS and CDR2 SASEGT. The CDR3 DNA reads TGTGCCATCCGCGGCGGGATGCACGAGCAGTACTTC. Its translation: CAIRGGMHEQYF.

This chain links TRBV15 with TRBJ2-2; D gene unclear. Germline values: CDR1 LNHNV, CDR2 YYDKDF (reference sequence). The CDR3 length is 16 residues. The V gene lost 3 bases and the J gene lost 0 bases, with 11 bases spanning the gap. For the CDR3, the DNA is TGTGCCACCAGCAGTAAAGTGGCCCCGAACACCGGGGAGCTGTTTTTT. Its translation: CATSSKVAPNTGELFF.

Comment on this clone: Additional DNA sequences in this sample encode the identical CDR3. DNA for the CDR3: TGTGCCAGCAGCTTGGGGACAGGGGGATCCTACGAGCAGTACTTC. Residues: CASSLGTGGSYEQYF. The rearrangement uses TRBV5-4 and TRBJ2-7; 10 bases agree with TRBD1. The V gene's germline CDR1 is SGHNT and CDR2 YYREEE (reference sequence). The CDR3 loop spans 15 amino acids. V shed 0 bases and J 1 base; nucleotides not matched to a gene: 1.

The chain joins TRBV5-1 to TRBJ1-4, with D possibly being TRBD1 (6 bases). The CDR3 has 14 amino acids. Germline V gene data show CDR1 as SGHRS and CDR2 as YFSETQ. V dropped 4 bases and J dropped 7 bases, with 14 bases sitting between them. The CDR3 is CASSPGGHVEKLFF. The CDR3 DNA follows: TGCGCCAGCAGCCCCGGGGGACATGTTGAAAAACTGTTTTTT.

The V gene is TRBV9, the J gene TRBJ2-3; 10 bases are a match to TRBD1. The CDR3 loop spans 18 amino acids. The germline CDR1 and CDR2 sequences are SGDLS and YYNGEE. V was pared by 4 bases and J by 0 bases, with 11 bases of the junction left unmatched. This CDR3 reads CASSPRQGAYSSTDTQYF. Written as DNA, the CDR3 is TGTGCCAGCAGCCCGCGACAGGGGGCGTATTCTAGCACAGATACGCAGTATTTT.

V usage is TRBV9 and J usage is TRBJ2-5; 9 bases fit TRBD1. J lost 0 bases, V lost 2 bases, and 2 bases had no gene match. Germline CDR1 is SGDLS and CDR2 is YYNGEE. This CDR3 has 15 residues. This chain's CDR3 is CASSVGQGYQETQYF. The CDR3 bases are TGTGCCAGCAGCGTTGGACAGGGGTACCAAGAGACCCAGTACTTC.

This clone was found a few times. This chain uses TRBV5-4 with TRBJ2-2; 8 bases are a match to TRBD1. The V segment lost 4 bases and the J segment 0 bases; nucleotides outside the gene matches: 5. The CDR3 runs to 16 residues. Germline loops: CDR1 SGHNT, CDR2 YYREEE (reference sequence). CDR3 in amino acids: CASSRPDRANTGELFF. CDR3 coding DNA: TGTGCCAGCAGCCGGCCGGACAGGGCGAACACCGGGGAGCTGTTTTTT.

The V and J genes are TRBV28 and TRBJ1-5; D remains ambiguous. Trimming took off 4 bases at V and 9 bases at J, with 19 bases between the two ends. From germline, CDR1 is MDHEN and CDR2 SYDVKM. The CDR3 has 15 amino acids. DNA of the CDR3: TGTGCCAGCAGTTCCCCGTGGGCCATACCTTCGCCCCAGCATTTT. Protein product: CASSSPWAIPSPQHF.

CDR3 nucleotide sequence: TGTGCCAGCAGTGATATCGTGATTAGCGGGGGGGCCCTAGAGACCCAGTACTTC. Protein: CASSDIVISGGALETQYF. V and J are TRBV2 and TRBJ2-5; 11 bases map to TRBD2. This CDR3 has 18 residues. The ends lost 3 bases at V and 4 bases at J; junction bases unmatched: 13. Germline V lookup: CDR1 SNHLY, CDR2 FYNNEI.

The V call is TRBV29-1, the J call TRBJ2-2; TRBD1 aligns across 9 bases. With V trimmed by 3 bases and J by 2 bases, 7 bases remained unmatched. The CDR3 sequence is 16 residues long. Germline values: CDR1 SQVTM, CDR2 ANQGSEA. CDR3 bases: TGCAGCGTTGATAATCGGGACAGGGAAAACACCGGGGAGCTGTTTTTT. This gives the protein CSVDNRDRENTGELFF.